This T cell receptor beta chain derives from a study of cytomegalovirus exposure and HLA in healthy donors. 13 Jbeta primers and 60 Vbeta primers were used for the PCR. The repertoire was sequenced with immunoSEQ multiplex PCR; TCRdb's copy has only in-frame clones and lacks some. In the table there are 64,000 or so clones, approximately 63% of which are singletons. The CDR3 extends over 13 amino acids. Looked up from germline, CDR1 is SEHNR and CDR2 is FQNEAQ (reference sequence). With V trimmed by 3 bases and J by 5 bases, 4 bases remained unmatched. The chain combines TRBV7-9 with TRBJ2-7, with 7 positions matching TRBD2. What was sequenced was PBMCs. This TCR was sampled from a woman aged 45-59 years in good health and CMV-seropositive. For the CDR3, the DNA is TGTGCCAGCAGCTTTCCTAGCGGAAACGAGCAGTACTTC. Amino acids: CASSFPSGNEQYF.